A single sample gave rise to the 30 T cell receptor beta chains below, sequenced in a study of blood T cells in healthy people across ages. Then a second PCR, running about 6 to 12 cycles, was carried out with a sample-barcoded 5' primer and a J-beta primer mix. TCRdb recomputed calls from the 5' RACE reads with MiXCR, one row per CDR3 protein. The table lists about 780,000 distinct CDR3 sequences, around 50% of them singletons, with approximately 18% in the top ten. What was sequenced was blood. These receptors all come from an elderly man in good health.

A few counts support this clonotype. The rearrangement links TRBV9 to TRBJ2-1; 8 bases fit TRBD2. V trimming: 4 bases; J trimming: 9 bases; junction bases outside the gene matches: 3. The CDR3 length is 12 residues. CDR1 and CDR2 from the germline V gene are SGDLS and YYNGEE. The CDR3 DNA reads TGTGCCAGCAGCTCCGGGGGGGGTGAGCAGTTCTTC. This translates into CASSSGGGEQFF.

This clonotype has only one observation. A much more abundant neighbour one base away suggests this may be a read error. The V call is TRBV28, the J call TRBJ2-5, with a tentative D call TRBD2 (7 bases). Germline V gene sequence: CDR1 MDHEN, CDR2 SYDVKM. The CDR3 spans 15 residues. The CDR3 loop is CASGAEGGYQGTQYF. For the CDR3, the DNA is TGTGCCAGCGGGGCCGAGGGGGGGTACCAAGGGACCCAGTACTTC.

This clonotype has just a few counts. V gene TRBV5-1 combines with J gene TRBJ2-3; D is possibly TRBD1 (6 bases). CDR1 is SGHRS and CDR2 is YFSETQ in the germline V gene. Trimming pared 4 bases from V and 6 bases from J, leaving 12 bases between. The CDR3 totals 13 residues. The chain's CDR3 is CASSIHRADTQYF. CDR3 coding DNA: TGCGCCAGCAGCATACACAGGGCGGATACGCAGTATTTT.

This chain links TRBV5-1 with TRBJ2-1; the D gene is possibly TRBD2 (6 bases). The V gene lost 0 bases and the J gene lost 1 base, with 11 bases spanning the gap. The CDR3 spans 16 residues. Germline V gives CDR1 SGHRS, CDR2 YFSETQ. The chain's CDR3 is CASSLVAGRSYNEQFF. CDR3 coding DNA: TGCGCCAGCAGCTTGGTGGCGGGAAGATCCTACAATGAGCAGTTCTTC.

The chain recombines TRBV27 with TRBJ2-7, with 7 bases aligning to TRBD2. V shed 2 bases, J shed 5 bases, and the junction held 9 bases outside the gene matches. The germline V gene has CDR1 MNHEY and CDR2 SMNVEV (reference sequence). This CDR3 is built from 15 residues. CDR3 sequence reads: CASSLRAGAPHEQYF. The CDR3 region has the DNA TGTGCCAGCAGTTTAAGGGCGGGAGCCCCCCACGAGCAGTACTTC.

This clonotype was seen a few times. At one end the junction does not follow the germline gene, possibly because of a read error. CDR3 bases: TGTGCCAGCAGCACCGGACAGGGGTCCTTCGAGCAGTACTTC. Protein sequence: CASSTGQGSFEQYF. This chain joins TRBV7-2 and TRBJ2-7; 9 bases are a match to TRBD1. The CDR3 extends over 14 amino acids. The germline V gene encodes CDR1 SGHTA and CDR2 FQGNSA.

V usage is TRBV11-2 and J usage is TRBJ2-2; either TRBD1 or TRBD2 may supply D (5 bases each). The CDR3 length is 17 residues. Trimming shortened V by 3 bases and J by 6 bases, and 20 bases separated the two germline ends. CDR1 is SGHAT and CDR2 is FQNNGV in the germline V gene. The CDR3, as DNA: TGTGCCAGCAGCTTGCCGGGGCTAGCCCAGATAGCCGGGGAGCTGTTTTTT. Translated, it gives CASSLPGLAQIAGELFF. The whole variable domain, filled in from reference TRBV11-2 and TRBJ2-2, reads EAGVAQSPRYKIIEKRQSVAFWCNPISGHATLYWYQQILGQGPKLLIQFQNNGVVDDSQLPKDRFSAERLKGVDSTLKIQPAKLEDSAVYLCASSLPGLAQIAGELFFGEGSRLTVL.

The J gene is TRBJ2-1, the V gene TRBV20-1; D uncertain. The CDR3 runs 14 residues. V dropped 6 bases and J dropped 2 bases, with 14 bases sitting between them. Germline assignment: CDR1 DFQATT and CDR2 SNEGSKA (reference sequence). This chain's CDR3 is CSAASPRTYNEQFF. The CDR3 region has the DNA TGCAGTGCGGCCTCCCCCAGGACCTACAATGAGCAGTTCTTC.

This sequence joins TRBV9 and TRBJ2-1, with 7 bases matching TRBD2. The CDR3 is 15 amino acids. The V gene end was trimmed by 0 bases and the J gene end by 3 bases; junction bases not matched to a gene: 3. Germline V gives CDR1 SGDLS, CDR2 YYNGEE. CDR3: CASSVAGGGYNEQFF. In DNA, the CDR3 is TGTGCCAGCAGCGTAGCGGGAGGAGGCTACAATGAGCAGTTCTTC. Drawing the rest from reference TRBV9 and TRBJ2-1, the complete variable domain is DSGVTQTPKHLITATGQRVTLRCSPRSGDLSVYWYQQSLDQGLQFLIQYYNGEERAKGNILERFSAQQFPDLHSELNLSSLELGDSALYFCASSVAGGGYNEQFFGPGTRLTVL.

In this sample, this clonotype turned up once. The V gene is TRBV12-3 or TRBV12-4, the J gene TRBJ2-1; D possibly matches TRBD1 or TRBD2 (5 bases each). V lost 5 bases, J lost 10 bases, and 21 bases lay in between. The CDR3 loop spans 15 amino acids. The CDR3 protein is CASSTTHADGGEQFF. Written as DNA, the CDR3 is TGTGCCAGCAGTACGACTCATGCGGATGGGGGAGAGCAGTTCTTC.

The chain recombines TRBV27 with TRBJ2-7; TRBD2 might be the D (5 bases). V was trimmed by 8 bases and J by 4 bases, leaving 18 bases between them. Germline CDR1 and CDR2: MNHEY and SMNVEV (reference sequence). CDR3 length equals 14 residues. Written as DNA, the CDR3 is TGTGCCAGCTGGGTTCGGGGTGGCGGGTACGAGCAGTACTTC. Encoded protein: CASWVRGGGYEQYF.

This clonotype was observed a few times. The CDR3 protein is CASSLGGQGREQYF. DNA of the CDR3: TGTGCCAGCAGTTTAGGAGGGCAGGGGCGGGAGCAGTACTTC. The J gene is TRBJ2-7, the V gene TRBV12-3 or TRBV12-4; the D gene is possibly TRBD1 (6 bases). The CDR3 loop spans 14 amino acids. The V gene lost 1 base and the J gene lost 7 bases, with 14 bases spanning the gap.

This clonotype was detected ten times or more. The rearrangement joins TRBV5-1 to TRBJ2-7; D is possibly TRBD1 (5 bases). Looked up from germline, CDR1 is SGHRS and CDR2 is YFSETQ. Trimming removed 2 bases from V and 4 bases from J, with 13 bases in between. CDR3 length: 14 amino acids. The CDR3 DNA follows: TGCGCCAGCAGCTTCGACAGTAAATTGTACGAGCAGTACTTC. This codes for CASSFDSKLYEQYF. Full variable domain (remainder filled in from reference TRBV5-1 and TRBJ2-7): KAGVTQTPRYLIKTRGQQVTLSCSPISGHRSVSWYQQTPGQGLQFLFEYFSETQRNKGNFPGRFSGRQFSNSRSEMNVSTLELGDSALYLCASSFDSKLYEQYFGPGTRLTVT.

Turning to this clonotype: A much larger clonotype is one base distant, so this may be a read error. The rearrangement uses TRBV7-2 and TRBJ1-1; possible D gene TRBD1, 5 bases. The ends were cut back, 2 bases at V and 7 bases at J, with 11 bases in the middle. Germline assignment: CDR1 SGHTA and CDR2 FQGNSA. This CDR3 contains 13 residues. CDR3 sequence reads: CASSLRRGIEAFF. CDR3 DNA sequence: TGTGCCAGCAGCTTACGACGGGGGATTGAAGCTTTCTTT. Full variable domain (missing parts from reference TRBV7-2 and TRBJ1-1): GAGVSQSPSNKVTEKGKDVELRCDPISGHTALYWYRQSLGQGLEFLIYFQGNSAPDKSGLPSDRFSAERTGGSVSTLTIQRTQQEDSAVYLCASSLRRGIEAFFGQGTRLTVV.

Many counts were recorded for this clonotype. The genes are TRBV20-1 and TRBJ2-4, with D maybe TRBD1 (7 bases). Germline CDR1 is DFQATT and CDR2 is SNEGSKA (reference sequence). This CDR3 is built from 15 residues. The V end lost 3 bases, the J end lost 7 bases, and 19 bases lay between the germline ends. Here the CDR3 reads CSARGGDRALNIQYF. CDR3 DNA sequence: TGCAGTGCTAGGGGGGGCGACAGGGCGCTCAACATTCAGTACTTC.

This clonotype showed up just a few times. The chain recombines TRBV27 with TRBJ2-5; D unclear. Trimming shortened V by 4 bases and J by 4 bases, and 10 bases separated the two germline ends. The germline gives CDR1 MNHEY, CDR2 SMNVEV (reference sequence). The CDR3 contains 13 residues. CDR3 sequence: CASSSSFGETQYF. The DNA of the CDR3 is TGTGCCAGCAGTTCCAGTTTCGGAGAGACCCAGTACTTC.

This chain links TRBV11-2 with TRBJ2-3; D is possibly TRBD1 (6 bases). Germline CDR1 and CDR2: SGHAT and FQNNGV. Trimming took off 3 bases at V and 4 bases at J, with 11 bases between the two ends. The CDR3 contains 14 residues. CDR3 region: CASSFRGAADTQYF. CDR3 in DNA: TGTGCCAGCAGCTTCAGGGGTGCCGCAGATACGCAGTATTTT.

The table lists this clonotype with a few counts. The chain employs TRBV11-3 and TRBJ2-1; TRBD2 is a possible D gene (6 bases). CDR1 is SGHNT and CDR2 is YENEEA in the germline V gene. The CDR3 runs to 16 residues. Trimming shortened V by 0 bases and J by 4 bases, and 13 bases separated the two germline ends. The chain's CDR3 is CASSLDGASVYNEQFF. The CDR3 nucleotides are TGTGCCAGCAGCTTAGATGGGGCTAGCGTATACAATGAGCAGTTCTTC. Full variable domain (outside the CDR3, taken from reference TRBV11-3 and TRBJ2-1): EAGVVQSPRYKIIEKKQPVAFWCNPISGHNTLYWYLQNLGQGPELLIRYENEEAVDDSQLPKDRFSAERLKGVDSTLKIQPAELGDSAVYLCASSLDGASVYNEQFFGPGTRLTVL.

V and J are TRBV12-3 or TRBV12-4 and TRBJ2-3; D might be TRBD1 (5 bases). This CDR3 contains 15 residues. With 5 bases removed from V and 0 bases from J, the gap between germline ends came to 12 bases. CDR3 bases: TGTGCCAGCAGTCCAGGGTGGGGCAGCACAGATACGCAGTATTTT. This gives the protein CASSPGWGSTDTQYF.

Ten or more counts support this clonotype. The rearrangement links TRBV7-2 to TRBJ2-1; 12 bases agree with TRBD2. V shed 4 bases and J 8 bases; nucleotides not matched to a gene: 18. Germline V gene lookup returns CDR1 SGHTA and CDR2 FQGNSA. The CDR3 totals 19 residues. CDR3 coding DNA: TGTGCCAGCAGCTCACCAAACATCTTTCTAGCGGGAGGGCCGGATGAGCAGTTCTTC. This codes for CASSSPNIFLAGGPDEQFF.

This clonotype has just a few counts. The rearrangement uses TRBV2 and TRBJ2-1; perhaps TRBD1 as D (6 bases). CDR3 length: 15 residues. The germline V gene has CDR1 SNHLY and CDR2 FYNNEI. The V end was cut by 4 bases, the J end by 1 base, with 11 bases between. CDR3 amino acids: CASSAGTLSYNEQFF. CDR3 nucleotide sequence: TGTGCCAGCAGTGCAGGGACATTGTCCTACAATGAGCAGTTCTTC.

The V and J genes are TRBV7-2 and TRBJ1-4; D gene ambiguous. The CDR3 runs 16 residues. Germline loops: CDR1 SGHTA, CDR2 FQGNSA. Trimming left V 2 bases short and J 0 bases short, with 10 bases between. CDR3 sequence reads: CASSLSYATTNEKLFF. In DNA form, the CDR3 reads TGTGCCAGCAGCTTATCCTACGCAACAACTAATGAAAAACTGTTTTTT.

The sample holds a few counts of this clonotype. V and J are TRBV7-9 and TRBJ2-5; maybe TRBD1 (5 bases). CDR1 is SEHNR, CDR2 FQNEAQ, per germline (reference sequence). The length of the CDR3 is 13 residues. Trimming took off 2 bases at V and 5 bases at J, with 9 bases between the two ends. CDR3 sequence (DNA): TGTGCCAGCAGCTTAATTAAGGGGGAGACCCAGTACTTC. Translation: CASSLIKGETQYF. Using reference TRBV7-9 and TRBJ2-5 for the parts outside the CDR3, the full variable domain is DTGVSQNPRHKITKRGQNVTFRCDPISEHNRLYWYRQTLGQGPEFLTYFQNEAQLEKSRLLSDRFSAERPKGSFSTLEIQRTEQGDSAMYLCASSLIKGETQYFGPGTRLLVL.

This clonotype was counted between two and nine times. The J gene is TRBJ2-7, the V gene TRBV28; 13 positions agree with TRBD2. The CDR3 consists of 18 residues. V was clipped by 5 bases and J by 6 bases; unmatched bases: 16. Germline CDR1 and CDR2: MDHEN and SYDVKM. The CDR3 sequence: CASSPTSGRPSGRGEQYF. The CDR3 DNA follows: TGTGCCAGCAGTCCGACTAGCGGGAGGCCGTCTGGGCGGGGCGAGCAGTACTTC.

This clonotype was counted many times. The rearrangement uses TRBV7-2 and TRBJ2-3; 11 nucleotides align to TRBD2. Unmatched junction bases numbered 12, after V lost 5 bases and J lost 2 bases. Germline V gives CDR1 SGHTA, CDR2 FQGNSA. This CDR3 region has 18 residues. This chain's CDR3 is CASSPRGLAGGTTDTQYF. CDR3 sequence (DNA): TGTGCCAGCAGCCCTAGGGGTCTAGCGGGAGGAACCACAGATACGCAGTATTTT.

Notes on this clonotype: This may come from a read error, since a much larger clone is one base off. CDR3 nucleotides: TGCAGAGTTGCGTCGTTTTCCCGTTCGGCCATAGAGCAGTACTTC. It encodes CRVASFSRSAIEQYF. The chain joins TRBV29-1 to TRBJ2-5; D is ambiguous. This CDR3 region has 15 residues. CDR1 and CDR2 from the germline V gene are SQVTM and ANQGSEA.

A few counts support this clonotype. The V gene is TRBV20-1, the J gene TRBJ2-5, with TRBD1 matching 8 bases. The ends lost 3 bases at V and 4 bases at J; junction bases unmatched: 7. The CDR3 is 14 residues long. The V gene's germline CDR1 is DFQATT and CDR2 SNEGSKA (reference sequence). The CDR3 sequence: CSARADRVTETQYF. In DNA form, the CDR3 reads TGCAGTGCTAGGGCGGACAGGGTAACAGAGACCCAGTACTTC.

The chain links TRBV29-1 to TRBJ2-7; 9 nucleotides line up with TRBD2. CDR3 length equals 13 residues. V lost 3 bases to trimming and J lost 3 bases; unmatched junction nucleotides: 3. Germline CDR1 is SQVTM and CDR2 is ANQGSEA. The CDR3 DNA is TGCAGCGTTGAGGCGACTAGCGGCTACGAGCAGTACTTC. This translates into CSVEATSGYEQYF.

The rearrangement links TRBV30 to TRBJ2-1; tentatively, D is TRBD2 (6 bases). V was shortened by 5 bases and J by 4 bases, with 12 bases between the two germline ends. CDR1 and CDR2 from the germline V gene are GTSNPN and SVGIG (reference sequence). The CDR3 covers 13 residues. The CDR3 loop is CAWVRDSYNEQFF. The CDR3, as DNA: TGTGCCTGGGTCCGGGACTCATACAATGAGCAGTTCTTC.

This rearrangement joins TRBV4-2 to TRBJ2-5; 11 bases line up with TRBD2. The CDR3 has 17 amino acids. From germline, CDR1 is LGHNA and CDR2 YNFKEQ. Germline trimming cut 0 bases from V and 5 bases from J; bases unmatched to any gene: 8. The CDR3 bases are TGTGCCAGCAGCCAAGAGACGCTAGCGGGGGGCCGGGAGACCCAGTACTTC. It specifies CASSQETLAGGRETQYF.